The 18 T cell receptor beta chains given below trace back to one sample, sequenced in a study of CD8+CD57+ T cells in acquired aplastic anemia. Genomic DNA acted as the template from which TCR beta VDJ combination and CDR3 sequence profiling were carried out. MiXCR, run by TCRdb on the reads, gives a single entry per CDR3 protein. Of 400,000 to 450,000 distinct CDR3 sequences listed, 65% to 75% are singletons. Sample: sorted CD4+, CD8+, or CD8+CD57+ T cells (not recorded which) from PBMCs. The receptors stem from a human donor in good health, serving as a control.

The chain links TRBV20-1 to TRBJ1-1, with no clear D. Germline V CDR1 and CDR2: DFQATT, SNEGSKA (reference sequence). With 6 bases removed from V and 9 bases from J, the gap between germline ends came to 20 bases. This CDR3 spans 13 amino acids. CDR3 nucleotide sequence: TGCAGTGCCAGCAGAGATTTCTTTGGTCAAGCTTTCTTT. It codes for CSASRDFFGQAFF.

For this clonotype: The conserved phenylalanine or tryptophan is not found at the CDR3 terminus, so this likely reflects a read error. The limits of the CDR3 on the DNA are not certain, so only TCRdb's listed CDR3 is given. CDR3 amino acids: CASSAPAGPSYDQ. This chain links TRBV7-3 with TRBJ1-3. From its first to its last residue, the CDR3 has 13 amino acids. Per the germline V gene, CDR1 is SGHTA and CDR2 is FQGTGA.

V is TRBV29-1 and J is TRBJ2-1; TRBD1 aligns across 9 bases. V shed 6 bases and J 6 bases; nucleotides not matched to a gene: 9. The germline gives CDR1 SQVTM, CDR2 ANQGSEA. The CDR3 spans 14 residues. The CDR3 loop reads CSVESGTGINEQFF. CDR3 DNA: TGCAGCGTGGAATCCGGGACAGGGATCAATGAGCAGTTCTTC.

In nucleotides, the CDR3 is TGTGCCAGCAGCCCCATCGGGGGAGTAAACACTGAAGCTTACTTC. Its protein is CASSPIGGVNTEAYF. The chain couples TRBV7-2 to TRBJ2-7; possibly TRBD2 for D (6 bases). V lost 5 bases to trimming and J lost 13 bases, with 27 bases between them. Germline loops: CDR1 SGHTA, CDR2 FQGNSA. The CDR3 covers 15 residues.

The chain combines TRBV12-3 or TRBV12-4 with TRBJ1-6; D may be TRBD1 (6 bases). The CDR3 has 15 amino acids. The ends were cut back, 6 bases at V and 7 bases at J, with 16 bases in the middle. The CDR3 sequence is CASSPVQGWNSPLHF. As DNA, the CDR3 is TGTGCCAGCAGCCCCGTACAGGGTTGGAATTCACCCCTCCACTTT.

In its sample, this clonotype was seen many times. The CDR3 DNA follows: TGCAGTGCTAGGGGGACAGGGGAGTATGGCTACACCTTC. Protein: CSARGTGEYGYTF. V usage is TRBV20-1 and J usage is TRBJ1-2, with TRBD1 matching 10 bases. The germline V gene encodes CDR1 DFQATT and CDR2 SNEGSKA (reference sequence). The trim removed 3 bases at V and 5 bases at J, leaving 3 bases unmatched. CDR3 length: 13 residues.

In regard to this clonotype: Germline is not matched at one junction end, which may reflect a read error. The CDR3 bases are TGTGCCAGCAGCTTAGGGACGTCGAACACTAAAGCTTTCTTT. It translates to CASSLGTSNTKAFF. The J gene is TRBJ1-1, the V gene TRBV7-6, with D hard to call. Germline V gene data show CDR1 as SGHVS and CDR2 as FNYEAQ. The CDR3 totals 14 residues.

The J gene is TRBJ2-7, the V gene TRBV15; D gene uncertain. V lost 6 bases, J lost 6 bases, and 18 bases lay in between. CDR3 size: 14 residues. Germline CDR1 reads LNHNV; CDR2 reads YYDKDF (reference sequence). The CDR3 nucleotides are TGTGCCACCAGTTGCGGCGAGCCTCGTGGCGAGCAGTACTTC. Translating gives CATSCGEPRGEQYF. The full variable domain, its missing parts supplied by reference TRBV15 and TRBJ2-7, is DAMVIQNPRYQVTQFGKPVTLSCSQTLNHNVMYWYQQKSSQAPKLLFHYYDKDFNNEADTPDNFQSRRPNTSFCFLDIRSPGLGDTAMYLCATSCGEPRGEQYFGPGTRLTVT.

The count of this clonotype is one. Sequence at one end of the junction differs from germline and may be a read error. V gene TRBV25-1 combines with J gene TRBJ2-7, with a tentative D call TRBD2 (6 bases). CDR1 and CDR2 (germline): MGHDK, SYGVNS. This CDR3 comprises 13 residues. The CDR3 spells CASSENGGYEYNF. The CDR3 DNA reads TGTGCCAGCAGTGAAAATGGAGGGTATGAGTACAACTTC.

The V gene is TRBV7-3, the J gene TRBJ1-5, with TRBD1 as a possible D gene (5 bases). In germline, CDR1 is SGHTA, CDR2 FQGTGA. Deletions cut 2 bases from V and 7 bases from J, with 24 bases between. CDR3 length equals 18 residues. CDR3 sequence (DNA): TGTGCCAGCAGCTTATCCGGGACTCGCCCGTATAGGCAGCAGCCCCAGCATTTT. Translation: CASSLSGTRPYRQQPQHF. Looking up the rest from reference TRBV7-3 and TRBJ1-5 gives the full variable domain: GAGVSQTPSNKVTEKGKYVELRCDPISGHTALYWYRQSLGQGPEFLIYFQGTGAADDSGLPNDRFFAVRPEGSVSTLKIQRTERGDSAVYLCASSLSGTRPYRQQPQHFGDGTRLSIL.

Remarks on this clonotype: The limits of the CDR3 on the DNA are not certain, so only TCRdb's listed CDR3 is given. The chain recombines TRBV7-3 with TRBJ1-4. The CDR3 is 15 residues long, ends included. The germline V gene encodes CDR1 SGHTA and CDR2 FQGTGA. The chain's CDR3 is CASSREHEQYFGPFF.

The chain couples TRBV7-6 to TRBJ2-7, with D tentatively TRBD2 (5 bases). CDR1 is SGHVS and CDR2 is FNYEAQ in the germline V gene. The CDR3 has 15 residues. V was clipped by 3 bases and J by 12 bases, with 24 bases between them. CDR3: CASSLELGKEAFLYF. Here the CDR3 DNA reads TGTGCCAGCAGCTTGGAGCTCGGGAAGGAAGCCTTCTTGTACTTC.

CDR3 protein: CASSASQGDQPQHF. The CDR3 DNA sequence: TGTGCCAGCAGTGCTTCGCAGGGGGATCAGCCCCAGCATTTT. The chain couples TRBV2 to TRBJ1-5; 7 bases align to TRBD1. The CDR3 is made up of 14 amino acids. The V gene's germline CDR1 is SNHLY and CDR2 FYNNEI. J gave up 5 bases and V 4 bases, and 5 bases lay outside the gene matches.

This chain links TRBV6-5 with TRBJ1-2; D remains ambiguous. The CDR3 is 11 amino acids. CDR1 is MNHEY and CDR2 is SVGAGI in the germline V gene. Trimming shortened V by 11 bases and J by 3 bases, and 10 bases separated the two germline ends. The CDR3 here is CAPRADYGYTF. The CDR3 DNA sequence: TGTGCCCCCAGAGCAGACTATGGCTACACCTTC.

Worth noting for this clonotype: The CDR3 end shows no conserved phenylalanine or tryptophan, and so a read error is likely. The DNA is omitted, as the CDR3 cannot be located on it reliably, and the CDR3 follows TCRdb's listing. The J gene is TRBJ2-7, the V gene TRBV7-2; TRBD1 is the table's D call, not checked against the DNA. The CDR3 is 13 amino acids in total, end residues counted. CDR1 and CDR2 (germline): SGHTA, FQGNSA. CDR3 region: CASSFHPDSTALS.

This clonotype has only one observation. Without the conserved terminal phenylalanine or tryptophan, this CDR3 likely stems from a read error. The limits of the CDR3 on the DNA are not certain, so only TCRdb's listed CDR3 is given. This sequence joins TRBV9 and TRBJ1-2; TRBD1 is taken as the D call from the table, unchecked against the DNA. From germline, CDR1 is SGDLS and CDR2 YYNGEE. The CDR3 adds up to 13 amino acids, both ends counted. The CDR3 loop is CASSRDSRFGYKI.

Comment on this clonotype: Compared with germline, one end of the junction differs, possibly owing to a read error. The J gene is TRBJ2-7, the V gene TRBV2; tentatively, D is TRBD1 (6 bases). From germline, CDR1 is SNHLY and CDR2 FYNNEI. The CDR3 has 11 amino acids. This CDR3 is CASQQGSAQYF. CDR3 sequence (DNA): TGTGCCAGCCAACAGGGTTCCGCGCAGTATTTC.

This clonotype was picked up a small number of times. The rearrangement links TRBV10-3 to TRBJ1-1; 7 positions agree with TRBD1. This CDR3 comprises 13 residues. In germline, CDR1 is ENHRY, CDR2 SYGVKD. V lost 3 bases and J lost 13; bases outside the gene matches: 11. The CDR3 sequence: CAISDHPGQDDFF. DNA for the CDR3: TGTGCCATCAGTGACCATCCCGGACAGGATGATTTCTTT.